The 25 T cell receptor beta chains given below trace back to one sample, sequenced in a study of T-cell memory formation after mild COVID-19. TCRdb analysed the 5' RACE reads with MiXCR anew, one entry per CDR3 protein. Among hundreds of thousands of distinct CDR3 sequences listed, 15% to 20% were seen once. The sequenced material came from PBMCs or a T cell subset sorted from them (not recorded which). The receptors stem from a man younger than 30 who had mild COVID-19 (a few samples of this study predate the infection). Cell type and time point are not known.

Only a few counts were recorded for this clonotype. This rearrangement joins TRBV5-1 to TRBJ2-1; D possibly corresponds to TRBD2 (6 bases). From germline, CDR1 is SGHRS and CDR2 YFSETQ. The CDR3 extends over 16 amino acids. Trimming took off 0 bases at V and 1 base at J, with 11 bases between the two ends. The CDR3 loop reads CASSLDRDFSYNEQFF. DNA of the CDR3: TGCGCCAGCAGCTTGGACCGGGACTTTTCCTACAATGAGCAGTTCTTC.

The rearrangement links TRBV7-9 to TRBJ1-5; no reliable D call. V shed 5 bases and J shed 5 bases, with 13 bases lying between them. Germline V gene sequence: CDR1 SEHNR, CDR2 FQNEAQ (reference sequence). The CDR3 loop spans 14 amino acids. For the CDR3, the DNA is TGTGCCAGCAGCCCGATCTCTGGGGATCAGCCCCAGCATTTT. Residues: CASSPISGDQPQHF.

About this clonotype: The junction departs from germline at one end; a sequencing error may be responsible. The chain joins TRBV5-1 to TRBJ1-1, with a tentative D call TRBD1 (5 bases). Germline V gene data show CDR1 as SGHRS and CDR2 as YFSETQ. The CDR3 has 13 residues. Here the CDR3 DNA reads TGCGCCAGCAGCTTGCGGGGCTTTGCTGAAGCTTTATTT. This encodes CASSLRGFAEALF. Full variable domain (outside the CDR3, taken from reference TRBV5-1 and TRBJ1-1): KAGVTQTPRYLIKTRGQQVTLSCSPISGHRSVSWYQQTPGQGLQFLFEYFSETQRNKGNFPGRFSGRQFSNSRSEMNVSTLELGDSALYLCASSLRGFAEALFGQGTRLTVV.

DNA for the CDR3: TGTGCCAGCAGCAGGACAGGGCACACAGATACGCAGTATTTT. Residues: CASSRTGHTDTQYF. The chain employs TRBV11-2 and TRBJ2-3; 8 nucleotides match TRBD1. Germline lookup yields CDR1 SGHAT and CDR2 FQNNGV. This CDR3 has 14 residues. V trimming: 5 bases; J trimming: 2 bases; junction bases outside the gene matches: 3.

The CDR3 region is CASSWDTQYF. In nucleotides, the CDR3 is TGTGCCAGCTCATGGGATACGCAGTATTTT. V and J are TRBV7-9 and TRBJ2-3; D uncertain. Trimming pared 8 bases from V and 6 bases from J, leaving 6 bases between. The CDR3 is 10 residues long. The germline V gene has CDR1 SEHNR and CDR2 FQNEAQ (reference sequence).

The CDR3 here is CASSQPGETQYF. CDR3 nucleotides: TGCGCCAGCAGCCAACCAGGGGAGACCCAGTACTTC. The V gene is TRBV5-1, the J gene TRBJ2-5, with D possibly matching TRBD1 (5 bases). Germline CDR1 is SGHRS and CDR2 is YFSETQ. Trimming cost V 4 bases and J 5 bases, with 9 bases left between them. This CDR3 contains 12 residues.

The chain is built from TRBV6-1 and TRBJ2-2; D possibly matches TRBD1 or TRBD2 (5 bases each). With 4 bases removed from V and 4 bases from J, the gap between germline ends came to 7 bases. Germline CDR1 MNHNS, CDR2 SASEGT. The CDR3 covers 13 residues. The CDR3 bases are TGTGCCAGCAGTGGAGGGGCCACCGGGGAGCTGTTTTTT. This sequence encodes CASSGGATGELFF.

In this sample, this clonotype turned up many times. The chain recombines TRBV7-9 with TRBJ2-5, with 9 nucleotides matching TRBD2. The V gene end was trimmed by 7 bases and the J gene end by 6 bases; junction bases not matched to a gene: 6. CDR1 and CDR2 from the germline V gene are SEHNR and FQNEAQ (reference sequence). The CDR3 runs to 13 residues. This CDR3 reads CASTLAGIQTQYF. The CDR3 DNA follows: TGTGCCAGCACCCTAGCGGGGATTCAGACCCAGTACTTC.

This clonotype was counted many times. This chain connects TRBV6-5 to TRBJ2-3; D is possibly TRBD1 or TRBD2 (5 bases each). The CDR3 length is 14 residues. Trimming stripped 4 bases from V and 5 bases from J, with 13 bases between. Germline loops: CDR1 MNHEY, CDR2 SVGAGI. Written as DNA, the CDR3 is TGTGCCAGCAGTTTAAACGGGGCCCAAGATACGCAGTATTTT. Translating gives CASSLNGAQDTQYF.

This clonotype was observed a few times. The chain is built from TRBV18 and TRBJ1-1; possible D gene TRBD1, 5 bases. V dropped 3 bases and J dropped 0 bases, with 26 bases sitting between them. This CDR3 has 20 residues. CDR1 KGHSH and CDR2 LQKENI come from the germline V gene. The CDR3 reads CASSPNLGRDGDGLNTEAFF. The CDR3 DNA is TGTGCCAGCTCACCGAATTTGGGACGGGACGGGGACGGGCTGAACACTGAAGCTTTCTTT.

The chain has TRBV7-2 and TRBJ2-5; 7 nucleotides align to TRBD2. CDR1 is SGHTA and CDR2 is FQGNSA in the germline V gene. The CDR3 has 15 residues. Unmatched junction bases numbered 8, after V lost 5 bases and J lost 2 bases. The DNA for the CDR3 is TGTGCCAGCAGCCTCCGGCGGGGGAAACAAGAGACCCAGTACTTC. Translating it yields CASSLRRGKQETQYF.

This clonotype was recorded a few times. The V and J genes are TRBV20-1 and TRBJ2-7; unclear D gene. The CDR3 spans 13 residues. Germline V gene sequence: CDR1 DFQATT, CDR2 SNEGSKA (reference sequence). V gave up 1 base and J gave up 6 bases, with 13 bases separating them. CDR3 residues: CSARATPWGEQYV. The CDR3, as DNA: TGCAGTGCTAGAGCCACCCCGTGGGGCGAGCAGTACGTC.

The sample holds a few counts of this clonotype. The chain employs TRBV6-7 and TRBJ2-7; D may be TRBD1 (7 bases). TRBV6-7 is assigned to the ORF class and has an uncertain function. This CDR3 region has 15 residues. Trimming cost V 0 bases and J 0 bases, with 9 bases left between them. The CDR3 DNA is TGTGCCAGCAGTTACTCCAGGGGGGTCTCCTACGAGCAGTACTTC. Translated, it gives CASSYSRGVSYEQYF.

This clonotype was seen a few times. The chain employs TRBV6-1 and TRBJ1-4; D not resolved. The CDR3 has 13 amino acids. The germline V and J ends were trimmed by 6 bases and 4 bases, with 9 bases remaining between them. Germline assignment: CDR1 MNHNS and CDR2 SASEGT. CDR3 coding DNA: TGTGCCAGCAGGGGCGAGGGTAATGAAAAACTGTTTTTT. Residues: CASRGEGNEKLFF.

This clonotype was picked up a small number of times. The genes are TRBV6-2 or TRBV6-3 and TRBJ1-5; the match to TRBD1 covers 9 bases. Germline CDR1 is MNHEY and CDR2 is SVGEGT. This CDR3 is built from 15 residues. The ends lost 7 bases at V and 6 bases at J; junction bases unmatched: 10. DNA for the CDR3: TGTGCCAGCACCAAGCGGGGACAGGGTCGTCAGCCCCAGCATTTT. Translated: CASTKRGQGRQPQHF.

At least ten counts were recorded for this clonotype. V usage is TRBV7-2 and J usage is TRBJ2-5; unclear D gene. The CDR3 totals 14 residues. Between the trimmed V and J ends, which lost 5 bases and 5 bases, there was a span of 15 bases. Germline-derived CDR1 and CDR2 are SGHTA and FQGNSA. The CDR3 DNA reads as TGTGCCAGCAGCCCAGAGAAGTCCCGTGAGACCCAGTACTTC. Translation gives CASSPEKSRETQYF.

CDR3 protein: CASSRGLRGATNEKLFF. The CDR3 bases are TGTGCCAGCAGTCGCGGGCTTCGGGGTGCAACTAATGAAAAACTGTTTTTT. The chain joins TRBV7-8 to TRBJ1-4, with D unresolved. V was pared by 6 bases and J by 0 bases, with 17 bases between. In germline, CDR1 is SGHVS, CDR2 FQNEAQ. This CDR3 has 17 amino acids.

This sequence joins TRBV24-1 and TRBJ2-3, with D unresolved. The CDR3 is 13 amino acids. Germline V gene lookup returns CDR1 KGHDR and CDR2 SFDVKD. Trimming took 5 bases from V and 4 from J, leaving 9 bases between them. CDR3 protein: CATSGRWSDTQYF. In DNA, the CDR3 is TGTGCCACCAGTGGGCGGTGGTCAGATACGCAGTATTTT.

The V and J genes are TRBV11-2 and TRBJ1-1, with D possibly TRBD1 on 6 matching bases. This CDR3 has 15 amino acids. The V gene lost 6 bases and the J gene lost 5 bases, with 19 bases spanning the gap. Germline loops: CDR1 SGHAT, CDR2 FQNNGV. Here the CDR3 DNA reads TGTGCCAGCAGTTCCGTTCAGGGGAAGGTGACTGAAGCTTTCTTT. Its translation is CASSSVQGKVTEAFF.

The rearrangement joins TRBV19 to TRBJ2-7; 7 bases line up with TRBD1. Germline loops: CDR1 LNHDA, CDR2 SQIVND (reference sequence). The CDR3 is 14 amino acids. The J segment lost 2 bases and the V segment lost 9 bases, leaving 10 bases of the junction unmatched. CDR3 sequence reads: CASGVGQRPYEQYF. The CDR3 DNA is TGTGCCAGCGGAGTGGGACAGCGACCCTACGAGCAGTACTTC.

The V gene is TRBV6-5, the J gene TRBJ1-2; D ambiguous. CDR3 length: 14 amino acids. Germline lookup yields CDR1 MNHEY and CDR2 SVGAGI. V shed 5 bases and J shed 0 bases, with 10 bases lying between them. The CDR3 spells CASSPDGSNYGYTF. In DNA form, the CDR3 reads TGTGCCAGCAGTCCCGACGGATCTAACTATGGCTACACCTTC.

The chain has TRBV27 and TRBJ2-1, with D perhaps matching TRBD1 (5 bases). Germline lookup yields CDR1 MNHEY and CDR2 SMNVEV (reference sequence). The CDR3 consists of 13 residues. V was clipped by 7 bases and J by 8 bases, with 15 bases between them. The CDR3 region has the DNA TGTGCCAGCAAACCAGGGCATGTGTATGAGCAGTTCTTC. Translation gives CASKPGHVYEQFF.

This clonotype occurred many times. The rearrangement joins TRBV5-1 to TRBJ2-5, with D maybe TRBD1 (6 bases). CDR1 SGHRS and CDR2 YFSETQ come from the germline V gene. The ends were cut back, 4 bases at V and 2 bases at J, with 12 bases in the middle. The CDR3 contains 14 residues. CDR3 sequence: CASSTGTHQETQYF. The DNA of the CDR3 is TGCGCCAGCAGCACCGGGACACATCAAGAGACCCAGTACTTC.

This chain connects TRBV12-3 or TRBV12-4 to TRBJ1-2; 8 bases line up with TRBD1. This CDR3 is 14 amino acids long. V lost 3 bases to trimming and J lost 3 bases; unmatched junction nucleotides: 3. CDR3 sequence reads: CASSFQGAYYGYTF. CDR3 nucleotide sequence: TGTGCCAGCAGTTTTCAGGGGGCTTACTATGGCTACACCTTC.

There are a few counts of this clonotype. This sequence joins TRBV12-3 or TRBV12-4 and TRBJ1-3; tentatively, D is TRBD1 (6 bases). CDR3 size: 13 residues. Trimming removed 3 bases at V and 4 bases at J, with 7 bases between. The CDR3 region has the DNA TGTGCCAGCAGTTTGAGGGGGGGAAACACCATATATTTT. Protein product: CASSLRGGNTIYF.